These 19 T cell receptor beta chains were sequenced from one sample in a study of cytomegalovirus exposure and HLA in healthy donors. PCR amplification relied on 60 Vbeta primers (plus 13 Jbeta primers). The method was immunoSEQ multiplex PCR; TCRdb's version includes in-frame clones alone and lacks a portion of them. The sample consists of 150,000 to 200,000 clones, 80% of them appearing once. The source material was PBMCs. These receptors were taken from a woman younger than 45 in good health and CMV-seronegative.

V gene TRBV2 combines with J gene TRBJ2-5; 7 nucleotides match TRBD2. Trimming removed 1 base from V and 4 bases from J; junction bases left unmatched: 6. Germline CDR1 and CDR2: SNHLY and FYNNEI. This CDR3 has 15 residues. The CDR3 DNA sequence: TGTGCCAGCAGTGAAGGTGGACTAGTCCCAGAGACCCAGTACTTC. It encodes CASSEGGLVPETQYF.

V gene TRBV9 combines with J gene TRBJ1-2; D is possibly TRBD1 (5 bases). With 3 bases removed from V and 4 bases from J, the gap between germline ends came to 13 bases. The germline CDR1 and CDR2 sequences are SGDLS and YYNGEE. The CDR3 has 14 residues. CDR3: CASSAQQEGYGYTF. DNA for the CDR3: TGTGCCAGCAGCGCGCAACAGGAGGGCTATGGCTACACCTTC.

CDR3 loop: CASSEGGGYSYEQYF. Here the CDR3 DNA reads TGTGCCAGCAGTGAGGGCGGGGGGTACTCCTACGAGCAGTACTTC. The genes are TRBV2 and TRBJ2-7; 8 bases map to TRBD2. CDR3 size: 15 residues. Trimming cost V 3 bases and J 0 bases; bases outside gene matches: 4. Germline CDR1 SNHLY, CDR2 FYNNEI.

The V and J genes are TRBV9 and TRBJ1-2, with D perhaps matching TRBD1 (6 bases). The V and J ends lost 2 bases and 5 bases respectively, with 7 bases between them. CDR3 size: 12 residues. The germline CDR1 and CDR2 sequences are SGDLS and YYNGEE. The CDR3 sequence is CASSVGQYGYTF. The CDR3 DNA sequence: TGTGCCAGCAGCGTCGGACAGTATGGCTACACCTTC.

In its sample, this clone was seen a few times. The rearrangement links TRBV4-1 to TRBJ1-4; 10 nucleotides match TRBD1. Trimming at V came to 3 bases and at J to 4 bases, leaving 8 bases not matched to a gene. Germline V gene sequence: CDR1 MGHRA, CDR2 YSYEKL. This CDR3 comprises 17 residues. The CDR3 reads CASSQSDRGYGNEKLFF. CDR3 nucleotides: TGCGCCAGCAGCCAGTCGGACAGGGGGTATGGTAATGAAAAACTGTTTTTT.

The chain joins TRBV20-1 to TRBJ2-7; weak D call: TRBD1 (5 bases). Germline CDR1 DFQATT, CDR2 SNEGSKA (reference sequence). V was clipped by 6 bases and J by 5 bases, with 11 bases between them. The CDR3 runs to 11 residues. The CDR3, as DNA: TGCAGTGCGATCAGGGTGGACGAGCAGTACTTC. It specifies CSAIRVDEQYF.

The chain is built from TRBV6-5 and TRBJ2-7; TRBD1 agrees at 9 bases. This CDR3 has 15 amino acids. Trimming took 5 bases from V and 7 from J; bases not matched to a gene: 12. Germline V gene data show CDR1 as MNHEY and CDR2 as SVGAGI. DNA for the CDR3: TGTGCCAGCAGTGTCACCGGGACAGGGTTAGGGGAGCAGTACTTC. This translates into CASSVTGTGLGEQYF.

This chain joins TRBV14 and TRBJ1-6; the D is unclear. This CDR3 is built from 12 residues. The germline V gene encodes CDR1 SGHDN and CDR2 FVKESK. Trimming removed 1 base at V and 15 bases at J, with 10 bases between. CDR3 nucleotides: TGTGCCAGCAGCCAAGCTTTTCGGGACCTCCACTTT. It is translated as CASSQAFRDLHF.

V and J are TRBV2 and TRBJ2-7; the D gene is possibly TRBD1 (5 bases). The V end lost 7 bases, the J end lost 4 bases, and 14 bases lay between the germline ends. Germline V gives CDR1 SNHLY, CDR2 FYNNEI. The CDR3 covers 13 residues. CDR3 DNA: TGTGCCAGCATTTCCAGGGTAGAGTACGAGCAGTACTTC. Its protein is CASISRVEYEQYF.

V and J are TRBV6-5 and TRBJ2-7; a possible D gene is TRBD1 (6 bases). This CDR3 is 14 amino acids long. Trimming shortened V by 5 bases and J by 2 bases, and 13 bases separated the two germline ends. Germline CDR1 and CDR2: MNHEY and SVGAGI. Here the CDR3 reads CASSTRGRAYEQYF. DNA for the CDR3: TGTGCCAGCAGTACCAGGGGAAGGGCCTACGAGCAGTACTTC.

The chain has TRBV6-5 and TRBJ2-7, with D maybe TRBD1 (5 bases). The CDR3 length is 11 residues. V gave up 7 bases and J gave up 5 bases, with 9 bases separating them. Germline CDR1 and CDR2: MNHEY and SVGAGI. The CDR3 here is CASTQGNEQYF. CDR3 nucleotide sequence: TGTGCCAGCACCCAGGGTAACGAGCAGTACTTC.

The sample holds one count of this clone. The chain carries TRBV19 and TRBJ2-2; TRBD2 aligns across 7 bases. The junction had 8 bases not matched to a gene; V was cut back by 6 bases and J by 7 bases. The CDR3 consists of 14 residues. CDR1 is LNHDA and CDR2 is SQIVND in the germline V gene (reference sequence). For the CDR3, the DNA is TGTGCCAGTAGACCTATGGGGGGGATCGGGGAGCTGTTTTTT. It is translated as CASRPMGGIGELFF.

The chain combines TRBV5-1 with TRBJ2-4, with 9 nucleotides matching TRBD1. This CDR3 has 16 residues. J was trimmed by 3 bases and V by 7 bases; bases with no gene match: 11. Germline V CDR1 and CDR2: SGHRS, YFSETQ. The DNA of the CDR3 is TGCGCCAGCGCCGCATATCCGGGACAGGGCAAAAACATTCAGTACTTC. Translated, it gives CASAAYPGQGKNIQYF.

V is TRBV7-2 and J is TRBJ1-6; TRBD1 might be the D (6 bases). Trimming took off 5 bases at V and 7 bases at J, with 15 bases between the two ends. The germline V gene has CDR1 SGHTA and CDR2 FQGNSA. This CDR3 comprises 15 residues. The CDR3 DNA sequence: TGTGCCAGCAGCCGTCTTAGAACAGGGAATTCACCCCTCCACTTT. Protein: CASSRLRTGNSPLHF.

This sequence joins TRBV19 and TRBJ2-1; 13 bases align to TRBD2. J lost 6 bases, V lost 5 bases, and 7 bases had no gene match. CDR3 length: 16 residues. CDR1 is LNHDA, CDR2 SQIVND, per germline (reference sequence). This CDR3 reads CASSDVLAGGLNEQFF. Here the CDR3 DNA reads TGTGCCAGTAGTGACGTACTAGCGGGGGGGCTCAATGAGCAGTTCTTC.

The V call is TRBV7-9, the J call TRBJ2-7, with a tentative D call TRBD1 (6 bases). This CDR3 has 15 residues. Germline values: CDR1 SEHNR, CDR2 FQNEAQ (reference sequence). The germline V and J ends were trimmed by 5 bases and 4 bases, with 18 bases remaining between them. In DNA form, the CDR3 reads TGTGCCAGCAGCATGTCGTCCGGGACAAAATACGAGCAGTACTTC. Its translation is CASSMSSGTKYEQYF. The full variable domain, completed using reference TRBV7-9 and TRBJ2-7, is DTGVSQNPRHKITKRGQNVTFRCDPISEHNRLYWYRQTLGQGPEFLTYFQNEAQLEKSRLLSDRFSAERPKGSFSTLEIQRTEQGDSAMYLCASSMSSGTKYEQYFGPGTRLTVT.

This clone came up a few times. The chain employs TRBV6-5 and TRBJ2-7, with 8 positions matching TRBD1. The V gene's germline CDR1 is MNHEY and CDR2 SVGAGI. The CDR3 is made up of 13 amino acids. Unmatched junction bases numbered 3, after V lost 6 bases and J lost 2 bases. This chain's CDR3 is CASRSGQAYEQYF. CDR3 in DNA: TGTGCCAGCAGGTCGGGACAGGCCTACGAGCAGTACTTC.

This chain links TRBV30 with TRBJ1-3; D gene ambiguous. Per germline, CDR1 GTSNPN and CDR2 SVGIG (reference sequence). Trimming left V 8 bases short and J 3 bases short, with 14 bases between. This CDR3 is 13 amino acids long. The CDR3 region is CARGMGLGNTIYF. The CDR3 nucleotides read TGTGCCCGAGGTATGGGTCTTGGAAACACCATATATTTT. The variable domain in full, completed from reference TRBV30 and TRBJ1-3, reads SQTIHQWPATLVQPVGSPLSLECTVEGTSNPNLYWYRQAAGRGLQLLFYSVGIGQISSEVPQNLSASRPQDRQFILSSKKLLLSDSGFYLCARGMGLGNTIYFGEGSWLTVV.

The chain employs TRBV11-2 and TRBJ1-1; TRBD1 is a possible D gene (5 bases). This CDR3 contains 14 residues. V lost 0 bases and J 4 bases, leaving 9 bases between the germline ends. Germline loops: CDR1 SGHAT, CDR2 FQNNGV. The CDR3 nucleotides read TGTGCCAGCAGCTTAGACGGGGGAGGCACTGAAGCTTTCTTT. Translation gives CASSLDGGGTEAFF.